A single sample gave rise to the 30 T cell receptor beta chains below, sequenced in a study of blood T cell repertoires in COVID-19. The protocol was immunoSEQ multiplex PCR, while the TCRdb copy is restricted to in-frame clones and leaves out a portion. The data show 40,000 or so clones, with 92% seen just once and 12% held by the top ten. The source material was peripheral blood. The receptors were sampled from a human donor in a cohort sampled during active COVID-19.

This chain connects TRBV10-1 to TRBJ1-1, with TRBD1 matching over 7 bases. Trimming at V came to 2 bases and at J to 0 bases, leaving 3 bases not matched to a gene. CDR3 size: 15 residues. Germline V gene data show CDR1 as WNHNN and CDR2 as SYGVQD (reference sequence). In DNA, the CDR3 is TGCGCCAGCAGTGAGGAGGGGGCCATGAACACTGAAGCTTTCTTT. Protein sequence: CASSEEGAMNTEAFF.

The chain carries TRBV10-3 and TRBJ1-5, with D possibly TRBD1 on 5 matching bases. Germline values: CDR1 ENHRY, CDR2 SYGVKD. Trimming removed 0 bases at V and 0 bases at J, with 9 bases between. The CDR3 is 16 residues long. This CDR3 reads CAISESQGSSNQPQHF. DNA for the CDR3: TGTGCCATCAGTGAGTCGCAGGGATCTAGCAATCAGCCCCAGCATTTT.

The V and J genes are TRBV28 and TRBJ2-2, with D maybe TRBD1 (5 bases). Deletions cut 5 bases from V and 5 bases from J, with 15 bases between. CDR1 and CDR2 from the germline V gene are MDHEN and SYDVKM. This CDR3 has 15 residues. CDR3 bases: TGTGCCAGCAGTATTCTGAAGGGGCGGACCGGGGAGCTGTTTTTT. This encodes CASSILKGRTGELFF.

The J gene is TRBJ1-5, the V gene TRBV28; D unresolved. V was shortened by 5 bases and J by 6 bases, with 17 bases between the two germline ends. In germline, CDR1 is MDHEN, CDR2 SYDVKM. The CDR3 length is 15 residues. The CDR3 region is CASSGGRGGGQPQHF. In DNA, the CDR3 is TGTGCCAGCAGTGGCGGGCGGGGAGGCGGTCAGCCCCAGCATTTT. Full variable domain (remainder filled in from reference TRBV28 and TRBJ1-5): DVKVTQSSRYLVKRTGEKVFLECVQDMDHENMFWYRQDPGLGLRLIYFSYDVKMKEKGDIPEGYSVSREKKERFSLILESASTNQTSMYLCASSGGRGGGQPQHFGDGTRLSIL.

This chain joins TRBV2 and TRBJ2-1; D unclear. V shed 4 bases and J shed 7 bases, with 17 bases lying between them. The length of the CDR3 is 15 residues. Germline loops: CDR1 SNHLY, CDR2 FYNNEI. CDR3 coding DNA: TGTGCCAGCAGTGTTGGCGGTCCGATAAGGAATGAGCAGTTCTTC. As protein: CASSVGGPIRNEQFF. Full variable domain (missing parts from reference TRBV2 and TRBJ2-1): EPEVTQTPSHQVTQMGQEVILRCVPISNHLYFYWYRQILGQKVEFLVSFYNNEISEKSEIFDDQFSVERPDGSNFTLKIRSTKLEDSAMYFCASSVGGPIRNEQFFGPGTRLTVL.

V gene TRBV18 combines with J gene TRBJ2-7, with 12 nucleotides matching TRBD1. The CDR3 has 15 amino acids. Germline CDR1 KGHSH, CDR2 LQKENI. Trimming removed 3 bases from V and 6 bases from J; junction bases left unmatched: 6. CDR3 nucleotide sequence: TGTGCCAGCTCACCTCGGGACAGGGGGCTCGGCGAGCAGTACTTC. This gives the protein CASSPRDRGLGEQYF.

The genes are TRBV6-5 and TRBJ1-4; 7 nucleotides match TRBD1. CDR3 length equals 12 residues. With V trimmed by 6 bases and J by 10 bases, 5 bases remained unmatched. From germline, CDR1 is MNHEY and CDR2 SVGAGI. The CDR3 sequence: CASRAAGGKLFF. DNA for the CDR3: TGTGCCAGCAGGGCGGCAGGGGGAAAACTGTTTTTT.

The chain couples TRBV7-3 to TRBJ2-7; TRBD1 matches at 9 bases. Germline V gives CDR1 SGHTA, CDR2 FQGTGA. The CDR3 runs 14 residues. V dropped 5 bases and J dropped 5; count of bases not matched to a gene: 7. The CDR3 DNA sequence: TGTGCCAGCAGCCAGGGACAGGGTAGCAACGAGCAGTACTTC. Translating gives CASSQGQGSNEQYF.

The chain uses TRBV28 and TRBJ2-3, with 9 bases lining up with TRBD2. CDR1 and CDR2 (germline): MDHEN, SYDVKM. The V gene end was trimmed by 4 bases and the J gene end by 3 bases; junction bases not matched to a gene: 5. The CDR3 sequence is 15 residues long. CDR3 protein: CASSWIAGVTDTQYF. The CDR3 DNA sequence: TGTGCCAGCAGTTGGATAGCGGGAGTGACAGATACGCAGTATTTT. Together with reference TRBV28 and TRBJ2-3, the CDR3 gives the full variable domain: DVKVTQSSRYLVKRTGEKVFLECVQDMDHENMFWYRQDPGLGLRLIYFSYDVKMKEKGDIPEGYSVSREKKERFSLILESASTNQTSMYLCASSWIAGVTDTQYFGPGTRLTVL.

The V call is TRBV4-1, the J call TRBJ1-1; 8 nucleotides align to TRBD1. Trimming removed 1 base from V and 5 bases from J; junction bases left unmatched: 9. The germline V gene encodes CDR1 MGHRA and CDR2 YSYEKL. There are 16 residues in the CDR3. The chain's CDR3 is CASSQGGRGRETEAFF. The CDR3 nucleotides are TGCGCCAGCAGCCAAGGTGGCAGGGGGCGGGAGACTGAAGCTTTCTTT.

The rearrangement joins TRBV5-8 to TRBJ2-1; 8 bases are a match to TRBD2. Germline V gene sequence: CDR1 SGHTS, CDR2 YDEGEE. With 3 bases clipped from V and 4 bases from J, the junction kept 6 bases outside the gene matches. The CDR3 spans 15 residues. CDR3 nucleotide sequence: TGTGCCAGCAGCTCCCGGGGGGGACTATACAATGAGCAGTTCTTC. Translating it yields CASSSRGGLYNEQFF.

V is TRBV6-5 and J is TRBJ1-3; D is undetermined. CDR3 size: 15 residues. Trimming left V 6 bases short and J 0 bases short, with 12 bases between. Per germline, CDR1 MNHEY and CDR2 SVGAGI. The CDR3 DNA is TGTGCCAGCAGGCCAACAGCATCCTCTGGAAACACCATATATTTT. It encodes CASRPTASSGNTIYF.

This sequence joins TRBV20-1 and TRBJ2-1; D remains ambiguous. The CDR3 is 11 residues long. V lost 6 bases, J lost 7 bases, and 10 bases lay in between. Germline assignment: CDR1 DFQATT and CDR2 SNEGSKA (reference sequence). The CDR3 loop is CSAQSGNEQFF. CDR3 bases: TGCAGTGCGCAATCAGGAAATGAGCAGTTCTTC.

The chain joins TRBV6-5 to TRBJ2-7; TRBD2 matches at 12 bases. Germline CDR1 and CDR2: MNHEY and SVGAGI. CDR3 length: 14 amino acids. Germline trimming cut 10 bases from V and 2 bases from J; bases unmatched to any gene: 6. The CDR3 here is CATRTSGTTYEQYF. The CDR3 DNA reads as TGTGCCACCCGGACTAGCGGGACCACCTACGAGCAGTACTTC.

The gene calls are TRBV6-5 and TRBJ1-3, with TRBD1 as a possible D gene (5 bases). This CDR3 has 14 amino acids. Germline CDR1 and CDR2: MNHEY and SVGAGI. Trimming took 6 bases from V and 4 from J, leaving 13 bases between them. CDR3 residues: CASSTRGYGNTIYF. For the CDR3, the DNA is TGTGCCAGCAGCACAAGGGGATACGGAAACACCATATATTTT.

V usage is TRBV28 and J usage is TRBJ2-7; TRBD1 matches at 7 bases. Germline loops: CDR1 MDHEN, CDR2 SYDVKM. V gave up 5 bases and J gave up 2 bases; unmatched junction bases: 3. The CDR3 spans 13 residues. The CDR3: CASSVTGTYEQYF. CDR3 in DNA: TGTGCCAGCAGTGTGACAGGGACCTACGAGCAGTACTTC.

The chain employs TRBV5-1 and TRBJ1-3; D possibly corresponds to TRBD1 (5 bases). Trimming took off 5 bases at V and 6 bases at J, with 15 bases between the two ends. CDR3 size: 14 residues. Germline CDR1 and CDR2: SGHRS and YFSETQ. Here the CDR3 reads CASRQPGLKNTIYF. The CDR3 DNA is TGCGCCAGCAGACAACCGGGACTGAAAAACACCATATATTTT.

This rearrangement joins TRBV7-9 to TRBJ2-2; the D is unclear. CDR3 length: 15 residues. V was pared by 2 bases and J by 4 bases, with 11 bases between. Looked up from germline, CDR1 is SEHNR and CDR2 is FQNEAQ (reference sequence). The CDR3 DNA follows: TGTGCCAGCAGCTTATTTAACTCGCCCACCGGGGAGCTGTTTTTT. Its translation is CASSLFNSPTGELFF.

The CDR3 loop reads CASSPPGYLSGEKLFF. For the CDR3, the DNA is TGTGCCAGCTCACCTCCTGGTTATCTTTCGGGTGAAAAACTGTTTTTT. This chain uses TRBV18 with TRBJ1-4, with D unresolved. Trimming left V 3 bases short and J 7 bases short, with 18 bases between. CDR1 is KGHSH, CDR2 LQKENI, per germline. This CDR3 region has 16 residues.

The genes are TRBV5-5 and TRBJ2-1; 13 nucleotides align to TRBD2. The V gene's germline CDR1 is SGHKS and CDR2 YYEKEE (reference sequence). The trim removed 4 bases at V and 7 bases at J, leaving 5 bases unmatched. The CDR3 sequence is 15 residues long. CDR3 in amino acids: CASSPWTSGSNEQFF. The DNA of the CDR3 is TGTGCCAGCAGCCCTTGGACTAGCGGGAGTAATGAGCAGTTCTTC.

V gene TRBV7-2 combines with J gene TRBJ1-5, with a possible D match to TRBD1 (5 bases). Germline lookup yields CDR1 SGHTA and CDR2 FQGNSA. The CDR3 sequence is 18 residues long. Trimming removed 1 base from V and 3 bases from J, with 19 bases in between. CDR3: CASSLEYAGWSVNQPQHF. The CDR3 region has the DNA TGTGCCAGCAGCTTAGAGTATGCAGGGTGGTCTGTCAATCAGCCCCAGCATTTT.

The V and J genes are TRBV6-6 and TRBJ1-5, with a weak D call TRBD1 (5 bases). This CDR3 has 15 residues. Germline CDR1 reads MNHNY; CDR2 reads SVGAGI (reference sequence). V shed 5 bases and J shed 4 bases, with 15 bases lying between them. The DNA of the CDR3 is TGTGCCAGCAGTACGCGGTCAGGGTCGAATCAGCCCCAGCATTTT. Its protein is CASSTRSGSNQPQHF.

The chain recombines TRBV7-9 with TRBJ2-1; 14 nucleotides agree with TRBD2. This CDR3 has 16 residues. Trimming cost V 5 bases and J 9 bases; bases outside gene matches: 9. CDR1 is SEHNR, CDR2 FQNEAQ, per germline (reference sequence). CDR3 in DNA: TGTGCCAGCAGCCGACTAGCGGGGGGGCCCGCCGGTGAGCAGTTCTTC. Its protein is CASSRLAGGPAGEQFF.

The chain recombines TRBV3-1 (or the pseudogene TRBV3-2) with TRBJ2-3, with a weak D call TRBD2 (6 bases). This CDR3 spans 16 amino acids. The V end was cut by 1 base, the J end by 1 base, with 12 bases between. Germline V gene sequence: CDR1 LGHDT, CDR2 YNNKEL (reference sequence). CDR3 amino acids: CASSQGLAVGTDTQYF. The CDR3 DNA reads TGTGCCAGCAGCCAAGGGTTAGCGGTAGGCACAGATACGCAGTATTTT.

The gene calls are TRBV5-1 and TRBJ1-1; D may be TRBD1 (5 bases). Germline loops: CDR1 SGHRS, CDR2 YFSETQ. This CDR3 comprises 14 residues. Trimming stripped 0 bases from V and 4 bases from J, with 10 bases between. CDR3 loop: CASSLAQGGTEAFF. CDR3 bases: TGCGCCAGCAGCTTGGCCCAGGGAGGCACTGAAGCTTTCTTT.

The chain is built from TRBV7-3 and TRBJ2-5; D might be TRBD1 (6 bases). V gave up 5 bases and J gave up 5 bases, with 12 bases separating them. This CDR3 is 13 amino acids long. CDR1 SGHTA and CDR2 FQGTGA come from the germline V gene. CDR3 region: CASSARGGETQYF. The CDR3 DNA reads TGTGCCAGCAGCGCCAGGGGCGGGGAGACCCAGTACTTC.

The rearrangement links TRBV24-1 to TRBJ2-5; TRBD1 matches 9 bases. CDR3 length equals 14 residues. The germline V gene has CDR1 KGHDR and CDR2 SFDVKD. V was clipped by 9 bases and J by 2 bases; unmatched bases: 6. The CDR3 loop is CATAGTGLQETQYF. CDR3 coding DNA: TGTGCCACCGCAGGGACAGGGTTACAAGAGACCCAGTACTTC.

This clone appeared a single time. The chain couples TRBV4-1 to TRBJ1-1; 10 positions match TRBD1. This CDR3 has 13 amino acids. Germline V CDR1 and CDR2: MGHRA, YSYEKL. V lost 4 bases, J lost 11 bases, and 7 bases stayed unmatched. In DNA, the CDR3 is TGCGCCAGCAGCCCCCGACAGGGGGCTTTGGCTTTCTTT. It encodes CASSPRQGALAFF.

The rearrangement uses TRBV4-1 and TRBJ2-3, with 11 positions matching TRBD2. The germline V gene has CDR1 MGHRA and CDR2 YSYEKL. The trim removed 4 bases at V and 3 bases at J, leaving 9 bases unmatched. This CDR3 has 17 residues. CDR3 sequence reads: CASSPGSGGGGTDTQYF. In DNA, the CDR3 is TGCGCCAGCAGCCCCGGTAGCGGGGGGGGTGGGACAGATACGCAGTATTTT.

The DNA for the CDR3 is TGTGCCAGCAGTTCCCTAGACAGGGTTGGACAGCCCCAGCATTTT. It encodes CASSSLDRVGQPQHF. V usage is TRBV6-1 and J usage is TRBJ1-5; 7 bases agree with TRBD1. The V segment lost 5 bases and the J segment 7 bases; nucleotides outside the gene matches: 11. This CDR3 spans 15 amino acids. The germline V gene has CDR1 MNHNS and CDR2 SASEGT.